The 18 T cell receptor beta chains presented below share a single source sample, sequenced in a study of shared clonotypes between healthy human individuals. CD45RO-negative, CCR7-positively selected cells formed the naive CD8 fraction, excluding terminally differentiated effector memory CD45RA+ cells. Clones were sequenced by immunoSEQ multiplex PCR, and TCRdb holds only the in-frame ones, with some missing. The data hold about 820,000 clones, with approximately 92% observed a single time. The specimen sequenced was naive CD8+ T cells sorted from blood. Receptor source: a man aged 25-40 years in good health.

V gene TRBV15 combines with J gene TRBJ2-7, with a possible D match to TRBD2 (6 bases). The CDR3 contains 15 residues. Germline V gene data show CDR1 as LNHNV and CDR2 as YYDKDF (reference sequence). The germline V and J ends were trimmed by 1 base and 1 base, with 11 bases remaining between them. DNA for the CDR3: TGTGCCACCAGCAGAGGCACTAGCTCGTCCTACGAGCAGTACTTC. This gives the protein CATSRGTSSSYEQYF.

The chain has TRBV14 and TRBJ1-1; D might be TRBD1 (6 bases). There are 15 residues in the CDR3. The germline V and J ends were trimmed by 2 bases and 0 bases, with 10 bases remaining between them. Germline lookup yields CDR1 SGHDN and CDR2 FVKESK. CDR3 sequence reads: CASSQLTGLNTEAFF. CDR3 coding DNA: TGTGCCAGCAGCCAACTGACAGGCTTGAACACTGAAGCTTTCTTT.

The gene calls are TRBV19 and TRBJ2-7; tentative D call: TRBD1 (6 bases). This CDR3 contains 15 residues. The V end lost 3 bases, the J end lost 3 bases, and 15 bases lay between the germline ends. The germline CDR1 and CDR2 sequences are LNHDA and SQIVND (reference sequence). The CDR3 loop is CASSIAAGVIYEQYF. DNA for the CDR3: TGTGCCAGTAGTATCGCGGCAGGGGTGATCTACGAGCAGTACTTC.

This chain joins TRBV7-6 and TRBJ2-7; 10 positions match TRBD2. CDR1 and CDR2 (germline): SGHVS, FNYEAQ. After removal of 2 bases from V and 0 bases from J, the junction contained 16 bases not matched to a gene. The CDR3 runs 20 residues. CDR3 region: CASSLSSGLAGEGVSYEQYF. CDR3 nucleotide sequence: TGTGCCAGCAGCTTAAGTTCTGGTCTAGCGGGAGAGGGGGTCTCCTACGAGCAGTACTTC.

The chain is built from TRBV4-1 and TRBJ1-4, with D uncertain. The CDR3 has 16 amino acids. Trimming left V 0 bases short and J 7 bases short, with 15 bases between. Looked up from germline, CDR1 is MGHRA and CDR2 is YSYEKL. The CDR3 is CASSQDRRPQSEKLFF. CDR3 coding DNA: TGCGCCAGCAGCCAAGATCGAAGACCCCAGAGTGAAAAACTGTTTTTT.

Turning to this clone: This sample includes further DNA sequences coding for the same CDR3. The V call is TRBV4-2, the J call TRBJ1-1; D might be TRBD1 (5 bases). Germline values: CDR1 LGHNA, CDR2 YNFKEQ. CDR3 length equals 13 residues. The germline V and J ends were trimmed by 5 bases and 2 bases, with 9 bases remaining between them. DNA of the CDR3: TGTGCCAGCAGCTTGGGGGGAAACACTGAAGCTTTCTTT. Its translation: CASSLGGNTEAFF.

The chain recombines TRBV28 with TRBJ1-5; the D gene is possibly TRBD1 (6 bases). Trimming stripped 1 base from V and 7 bases from J, with 14 bases between. The CDR3 has 15 amino acids. Per germline, CDR1 MDHEN and CDR2 SYDVKM. The CDR3 DNA is TGTGCCAGCAGTTTATACAGGGAGGGGTGGCAGCCCCAGCATTTT. It is translated as CASSLYREGWQPQHF.

The gene calls are TRBV5-5 and TRBJ1-2; D is unclear. V was pared by 0 bases and J by 6 bases, with 12 bases between. The CDR3 extends over 14 amino acids. Germline V CDR1 and CDR2: SGHKS, YYEKEE (reference sequence). The CDR3 here is CASSLETGLDGYTF. CDR3 DNA sequence: TGTGCCAGCAGCTTGGAAACTGGGTTGGATGGCTACACCTTC.

The genes are TRBV4-1 and TRBJ2-1, with D hard to call. Germline loops: CDR1 MGHRA, CDR2 YSYEKL. The CDR3 is 13 residues long. Trimming left V 1 base short and J 8 bases short, with 9 bases between. The CDR3 nucleotides are TGCGCCAGCAGCCAAGTAAATAGGGATGAGCAGTTCTTC. This translates into CASSQVNRDEQFF.

The chain links TRBV27 to TRBJ2-7; 8 nucleotides line up with TRBD2. The CDR3 is 16 amino acids. CDR1 and CDR2 from the germline V gene are MNHEY and SMNVEV (reference sequence). The V and J ends lost 4 bases and 3 bases, in that order; junction bases with no gene match: 11. CDR3 region: CASSSLRSGGFYEQYF. DNA of the CDR3: TGTGCCAGCAGTTCCCTTAGGAGCGGGGGCTTCTACGAGCAGTACTTC.

The chain has TRBV27 and TRBJ2-7; 9 positions agree with TRBD2. After removal of 1 base from V and 5 bases from J, the junction contained 6 bases not matched to a gene. The CDR3 covers 15 residues. Germline CDR1 MNHEY, CDR2 SMNVEV (reference sequence). The CDR3 is CASSLLSGRPHEQYF. Written as DNA, the CDR3 is TGTGCCAGCAGTTTATTAAGCGGGAGGCCCCACGAGCAGTACTTC.

This clone was seen ten or more times. The sample holds other DNA sequences that translate to the same CDR3. This rearrangement joins TRBV27 to TRBJ2-5, with TRBD1 identical over 7 bases. The germline V gene encodes CDR1 MNHEY and CDR2 SMNVEV (reference sequence). The CDR3 is made up of 14 amino acids. The V segment lost 2 bases and the J segment 3 bases; nucleotides outside the gene matches: 3. The CDR3 here is CASSLLGTEETQYF. The CDR3, as DNA: TGTGCCAGCAGTTTACTAGGGACAGAAGAGACCCAGTACTTC.

V gene TRBV5-1 combines with J gene TRBJ2-7; TRBD1 might be the D (5 bases). CDR3 length: 14 residues. The V end lost 2 bases, the J end lost 7 bases, and 16 bases lay between the germline ends. CDR1 is SGHRS and CDR2 is YFSETQ in the germline V gene. CDR3 residues: CASSLGGQGREQYF. In DNA form, the CDR3 reads TGCGCCAGCAGCTTAGGTGGGCAGGGTAGGGAGCAGTACTTC.

This chain uses TRBV28 with TRBJ2-4, with TRBD1 identical over 9 bases. J lost 3 bases, V lost 7 bases, and 10 bases had no gene match. The V gene's germline CDR1 is MDHEN and CDR2 SYDVKM. The CDR3 is made up of 16 amino acids. In DNA, the CDR3 is TGTGCCAGCACTGGGACAGGGCAGCGCGTCAAAAACATTCAGTACTTC. It codes for CASTGTGQRVKNIQYF. The variable domain in full, with the rest retrieved from reference TRBV28 and TRBJ2-4, is DVKVTQSSRYLVKRTGEKVFLECVQDMDHENMFWYRQDPGLGLRLIYFSYDVKMKEKGDIPEGYSVSREKKERFSLILESASTNQTSMYLCASTGTGQRVKNIQYFGAGTRLSVL.

This rearrangement joins TRBV28 to TRBJ2-7; weak D call: TRBD1 (5 bases). Trimming shortened V by 8 bases and J by 3 bases, and 17 bases separated the two germline ends. The germline gives CDR1 MDHEN, CDR2 SYDVKM. The CDR3 extends over 14 amino acids. DNA for the CDR3: TGTGCCAGCGTTGGCCAGGGAAACTACTACGAGCAGTACTTC. It is translated as CASVGQGNYYEQYF.

The J gene is TRBJ2-7, the V gene TRBV7-6; D ambiguous. Germline loops: CDR1 SGHVS, CDR2 FNYEAQ. The CDR3 contains 15 residues. Trimming removed 2 bases at V and 3 bases at J, with 14 bases between. Here the CDR3 reads CASSLIAGSGYEQYF. DNA for the CDR3: TGTGCCAGCAGCTTAATAGCTGGGTCAGGCTACGAGCAGTACTTC.

The chain uses TRBV27 and TRBJ2-1, with 15 bases fitting TRBD2. The V gene's germline CDR1 is MNHEY and CDR2 SMNVEV (reference sequence). This CDR3 is 18 amino acids long. Trimming removed 4 bases from V and 3 bases from J; junction bases left unmatched: 7. This CDR3 reads CASSSAGLAGGHYNEQFF. The DNA of the CDR3 is TGTGCCAGCAGTTCCGCGGGACTAGCGGGAGGCCACTACAATGAGCAGTTCTTC.

This sequence joins TRBV27 and TRBJ2-7; TRBD1 aligns across 9 bases. Germline trimming cut 4 bases from V and 2 bases from J; bases unmatched to any gene: 12. The CDR3 spans 17 residues. CDR1 MNHEY and CDR2 SMNVEV come from the germline V gene (reference sequence). The CDR3 loop reads CASSSNRDRAGAYEQYF. CDR3 nucleotides: TGTGCCAGCAGTTCGAACCGGGACAGGGCGGGAGCCTACGAGCAGTACTTC.